This T cell receptor beta chain was documented in a study of patients and donors after allogeneic stem cell transplantation (dated by TCRdb to the early 2020s). Library prep was done by RT-PCR. The reads were generated on a NextSeq 550. The public reads were reanalyzed by TCRdb: fastp trimming at Q25, MiXCR alignment, in-frame beta chains only. CDR3 protein sequences are deduplicated, and each keeps its most common genes and DNA. The sample has 920,000 or so distinct CDR3 sequences on record, about a sixth of them singletons. 6% of the sample rests with the top ten. This clonotype was counted between two and nine times. It lacks a known antigen. No much larger clone is present one base from it, and per-base qualities are unavailable. The sequencing sample was made of blood, either unsorted or a sorted T cell fraction (not recorded which). The origin of this receptor is a human donor who was either an allogeneic HSCT recipient or a stem cell or donor lymphocyte infusion donor (not recorded which). It is not recorded whose cells these are; they may come from a transplant donor.

The sequence in DNA is TGTGCCAGCAGGGTTTTTGAGAGGCCAGATACGCAGTATTTT. This translates into CASRVFERPDTQYF. In this chain, TRBV21-1 is recombined with TRBJ2-3. TRBV21-1 is flagged as a pseudogene. Its CDR3 holds 14 amino acids, cysteine through phenylalanine. Left in the record is the CDR3 DNA by itself, 42 bases read in frame from the first base.